These 5 T cell receptor beta chains were all obtained from the same sample, sequenced in a study of T cells in Graves' hyperthyroidism and ophthalmopathy. The source material, RNA transcripts, was used to amplify TCR beta CDR3 regions. A set of HTBI primers served as the primers for a first-round RT-PCR of the TCR CDR3. TCRdb ran MiXCR on the multiplex PCR reads and lists one entry per CDR3 protein. The sample has more than 300,000 distinct CDR3 sequences, over 10% seen once. The material sequenced was blood. The receptor set was obtained from a woman younger than 30 with Graves' hyperthyroidism.

This clonotype was seen at least ten times. The chain couples TRBV18 to TRBJ2-7, with 11 bases lining up with TRBD2. The CDR3 consists of 16 residues. The V segment lost 6 bases and the J segment 9 bases; nucleotides outside the gene matches: 16. Germline-derived CDR1 and CDR2 are KGHSH and LQKENI. The CDR3 DNA reads TGTGCCAGCTCCCGCATAGAGACTAGCGGGGAAACGGGGCAGTACTTC. Protein product: CASSRIETSGETGQYF.

This clonotype was detected many times. The chain couples TRBV7-9 to TRBJ1-4, with D possibly matching TRBD1 (5 bases). The germline CDR1 and CDR2 sequences are SEHNR and FQNEAQ (reference sequence). The CDR3 is 14 residues long. The V gene lost 8 bases and the J gene lost 7 bases, with 17 bases spanning the gap. Here the CDR3 reads CASSSGPAVEKLFF. The CDR3 region has the DNA TGTGCCAGCTCTTCGGGGCCAGCGGTTGAAAAACTGTTTTTT.

This clonotype was counted at least ten times. This chain uses TRBV4-2 with TRBJ2-3; 8 positions match TRBD2. Germline assignment: CDR1 LGHNA and CDR2 YNFKEQ. J was trimmed by 0 bases and V by 6 bases; bases with no gene match: 8. This CDR3 contains 16 residues. Here the CDR3 DNA reads TGTGCCAGCAGGGAGACTAGCGTAGCTAGCACAGATACGCAGTATTTT. Protein sequence: CASRETSVASTDTQYF.

This clonotype was seen many times. The chain combines TRBV7-3 with TRBJ2-1, with TRBD1 identical over 7 bases. The CDR3 is 14 amino acids. After removal of 5 bases from V and 0 bases from J, the junction contained 1 base not matched to a gene. The germline V gene encodes CDR1 SGHTA and CDR2 FQGTGA. The CDR3 region is CASSRDSSYNEQFF. In nucleotides, the CDR3 is TGTGCCAGCAGCCGGGACAGCTCCTACAATGAGCAGTTCTTC.

This clonotype was seen repeatedly, ten times or more. The V call is TRBV28, the J call TRBJ1-2; D perhaps matches TRBD1 (5 bases). CDR1 MDHEN and CDR2 SYDVKM come from the germline V gene. The CDR3 totals 13 residues. Trimming removed 3 bases at V and 2 bases at J, with 7 bases between. This chain's CDR3 is CASSLGGNYGYTF. CDR3 bases: TGTGCCAGCAGTTTGGGGGGGAACTATGGCTACACCTTC.